The clone carrying this TCR beta chain was counted many times. This sample was taken from a study of CD8+CD57+ T cells in acquired aplastic anemia. At the level of the study: Among healthy donors, CD4+ cells averaged roughly 9.8 million reads.

TCR beta VDJ and CDR3 profiles were obtained from a genomic DNA template. A single record per CDR3 protein comes from TCRdb applying MiXCR to the reads. The sample carries just over 400,000 distinct CDR3 sequences, approximately 70% recorded once. The ends were cut back, 1 base at V and 5 bases at J, with 11 bases in the middle. Germline loops: CDR1 SEHNR, CDR2 FQNEAQ (reference sequence). The CDR3 covers 14 residues. V gene TRBV7-9 combines with J gene TRBJ2-5; D gene unclear. The sample was sorted CD4+, CD8+, or CD8+CD57+ T cells (not recorded which) from PBMCs. This TCR was recovered from a human donor in good health, serving as a control. This CDR3 is CASSLGLVAETQYF. The CDR3 nucleotides read TGTGCCAGCAGCTTAGGTCTAGTGGCCGAGACCCAGTACTTC.